What follows is one T cell receptor (beta chain) and its context. This clone has a single count. Its recognized antigen is unknown. Nothing much larger sits one base from this clone, and base qualities are not available. This record belongs to a study of blood T cell repertoires in COVID-19 (dated by TCRdb to the early 2020s). Some background on the complete study: Collaborator samples came from the United States, Italy and Spain and covered acute and convalescent phases of COVID-19. Samples came from the ongoing ImmuneRACE study (first 160 participants) plus 1,254 subjects from 6 global collaborators. A de-identified subject ID, COVID-19 status, age in years and sex were almost always included in the sample metadata. The prospective study material was composed of cDNA or gDNA derived from T cells, B-cell-depleted T cells, or PBMCs. Where HLA class I and class II types were available, the types were taken from metadata supplied by the sample provider, not from assay-based typing. Deeply sampled blood TCRbeta repertoires from subjects exposed to, actively infected with, or recovered from COVID-19 were included in the dataset. The repertoires were released in a freely available public database intended as a resource for research on the immune response to SARS-CoV-2. Findings and caveats that apply to the study as a whole: Clinical and demographic metadata were provided uncurated, with the amount varying by source and participant.

Another Seattle source contributed samples from volunteer blood donors who had recovered from COVID-19. The collaborating institutions used their own protocols to collect whole blood in K2EDTA tubes. For TCRbeta analysis, collaborators shipped samples in one of three forms: frozen whole blood, isolated PBMCs, or DNA extracted from either of those sample types. The immunoSEQ Assay, a bias-controlled multiplex PCR, was used to amplify TCRbeta CDR3 regions from genomic DNA. On the authors' methods: The number of nucleated cells in each sample was estimated by amplification of reference gene primers within the assay. Sequence reads were collapsed and filtered to measure the absolute abundance of every unique TCRbeta CDR3 rearrangement. For each sample, productive Simpson clonality was calculated as the square root of Simpson's diversity index over productive rearrangements. This immuneACCESS table, as held by TCRdb, lists in-frame sequences with V and J called but not all clones. Of the missing ones, under half trace to an unresolved V gene in checked studies; the others have no known cause. V, J and clone size are taken as reported in that table, and D and trimming were inferred from the DNA itself. Counted in this sample were nearly 350,000 clones; approximately 89% of them appeared once. The ten top clones hold 2.5% to 4% of the sample.

Measured from the cysteine to the phenylalanine, the CDR3 is 15 residues long. Left in the record is the CDR3 DNA by itself, 45 bases read in frame from the first base. The TCR sequence derives from a woman between 18 and 29 years old who had recovered from COVID-19. Sequences were obtained from peripheral blood. The chain employs TRBV21-1 and TRBJ2-2; the table's D call, TRBD2, has no DNA check behind it. TRBV21-1 is a documented pseudogene. The bases are TGTGCCAGCAGCAAAGGGGTTCGGGTTGGCGGGGAGCTGTTTTTT. The encoded protein is CASSKGVRVGGELFF.